This TCR beta chain stems from a study of blood T cell repertoires in COVID-19. Study-level background: Acute and convalescent COVID-19 specimens originated in the United States, Italy and Spain.

Authors' data handling: Reference gene primer amplification gave nucleated cell count estimates. The repertoire was sequenced with immunoSEQ multiplex PCR; TCRdb's copy has only in-frame clones and lacks some. V and J calls and clone size are copied from that table; D and trimming were computed from the DNA. The sample has over 200,000 clones, 70% to 90% seen once. Assignments of participants to cohorts depended upon their own reported clinical history. Donors in Cohort 3 counted as recovered after two negative PCRs, clearance, or symptom resolution. V trimming: 5 bases; J trimming: 8 bases; junction bases outside the gene matches: 7. Germline CDR1 LGHDT, CDR2 YNNKEL (reference sequence). This CDR3 is 15 amino acids long.

The origin of this receptor is a man aged 25 to 40 who had recovered from COVID-19. The sequenced sample was PBMCs or T cells enriched from blood (not recorded which). The chain couples TRBV3-1 (or the pseudogene TRBV3-2) to TRBJ1-6, with 9 positions matching TRBD1. DNA for the CDR3: TGTGCCAGCAGCGGGCGGGACAGGGAAGATTCACCCCTCCACTTT. It is translated as CASSGRDREDSPLHF.